Listed below are T cell receptor beta chains from one sample, sequenced in a study of T cell repertoires in aging, cancer and after chemotherapy. A single record per CDR3 protein comes from TCRdb applying MiXCR to the multiplex PCR reads. The table records fewer than 4,500 distinct CDR3 sequences, around 38% of them present only once. The sample comprised blood. Receptors originate from a human donor with a solid tumor. Both conserved end residues are part of each CDR3. D genes are given only for firm matches. Expanded clones are given a class, and other clones once, few, many or no size at all.

CDR3nt | CDR3aa | j_gene | v_gene | d_gene | abundance
TGTGCCAGCAGCTTGGTTGGTAACACTGAAGCTTTCTTT | CASSLVGNTEAFF | TRBJ1-1 | TRBV11-1 | NA | NA
TGTGCCAGCACCGACCGCGGGGGGTATCACGGGGAGCTGTTTTTT | CASTDRGGYHGELFF | TRBJ2-2 | TRBV6-5 | TRBD2 | NA
TGTGCCAGCAGTCTCGGCGGGACAGGGGTAGGCTACACCTTC | CASSLGGTGVGYTF | TRBJ1-2 | TRBV6-5 | TRBD1 | few
TGTGCCAGCAAGTCTTACCCAGATACGCAGTATTTT | CASKSYPDTQYF | TRBJ2-3 | TRBV6-1 | NA | NA
TGTGCCAGCAGCCAAGATCGAGGCAGCAATCAGCCCCAGCATTTT | CASSQDRGSNQPQHF | TRBJ1-5 | TRBV4-2 | NA | NA
TGTGCCAGCACCCCAGGTAATCGCCGGAATGAAAAACTGTTTTTT | CASTPGNRRNEKLFF | TRBJ1-4 | TRBV6-5 | NA | NA
TGTGCCTCTGGAGGGACTAGCACAGATACGCAGTATTTT | CASGGTSTDTQYF | TRBJ2-3 | TRBV7-3 | NA | NA
TGCAGTGCTAGCCACGGACAGGAGGGTAGCACTGAAGCTTTCTTT | CSASHGQEGSTEAFF | TRBJ1-1 | TRBV20-1 | TRBD1 | NA
TGTGCCAGCAGTTACTCGACAGGCAATCAGCCCCAGCATTTT | CASSYSTGNQPQHF | TRBJ1-5 | TRBV6-6 | NA | few
TGCCGTGCTGAGGCGGGAGAGGGAGATACGCAGTATTTT | CRAEAGEGDTQYF | TRBJ2-3 | TRBV20-1 | TRBD2 | NA
TGCAGTGCGTGGGGGGATGAGCAGTTCTTC | CSAWGDEQFF | TRBJ2-1 | TRBV20-1 | NA | NA
TGTGCCAGCAGCCCGACAGGGATCGACTTCGAGCAGTACTTC | CASSPTGIDFEQYF | TRBJ2-7 | TRBV5-4 | TRBD1 | few
TGTGCCAGAAGCCTGGACCGGACTAGTAGGCGGTACGAGCAGTACTTC | CARSLDRTSRRYEQYF | TRBJ2-7 | TRBV5-4 | TRBD2 | NA
TGCAGTGCTAGAGATGGAGGGCACGCCGGGCCTGAAGCTTTCTTT | CSARDGGHAGPEAFF | TRBJ1-1 | TRBV20-1 | NA | few
TGTGCCAGCAGTTTATGGAGCGGGAGCGAGAATACGCAGTATTTT | CASSLWSGSENTQYF | TRBJ2-3 | TRBV28 | TRBD2 | NA
TGTGCCAGCAGCTTACAGGGGAGAGACCAAGAGACCCAGTACTTC | CASSLQGRDQETQYF | TRBJ2-5 | TRBV5-6 | TRBD1 | NA
TGTGCCAGTAGTATCCTGGGACTAGCCCCAAACACCGGGGAGCTGTTTTTT | CASSILGLAPNTGELFF | TRBJ2-2 | TRBV19 | TRBD2 | few
TGTGCCAGCACGGTTCGGGGCGTGGGTGAAAAACTGTTTTTT | CASTVRGVGEKLFF | TRBJ1-4 | TRBV12-3/TRBV12-4 | NA | NA
TGTGCCAGCAGCCAACTAGGACTAGCGGTGAACACCGGGGAGCTGTTTTTT | CASSQLGLAVNTGELFF | TRBJ2-2 | TRBV4-2 | TRBD2 | NA
TGTGCCAGCAGTCCCGTCGGGGGGGGAAGAGAGACCCAGTACTTC | CASSPVGGGRETQYF | TRBJ2-5 | TRBV6-2/TRBV6-3 | TRBD2 | NA
TGTGTTAGTACCGAGGTTCCCAGAAGTCGAGAGACCCAGTACTTC | CVSTEVPRSRETQYF | TRBJ2-5 | TRBV19 | NA | NA
TGTGCCAGCAGCGTAGACAGGGGACGCGAGCAGTACTTC | CASSVDRGREQYF | TRBJ2-7 | TRBV7-3 | TRBD1 | few
TGTGCCAGCAGTGGGCTGGACAGGGTCCTCTACGAGCAGTACTTC | CASSGLDRVLYEQYF | TRBJ2-7 | TRBV27 | TRBD1 | NA
TGTGCCAGTAGTAAAGGTTTAGGGGCCGACTATGGCTACACCTTC | CASSKGLGADYGYTF | TRBJ1-2 | TRBV19 | NA | few
TGTGCCAGCAGCTCCTCTAGCGGGGCTAGCACAGATACGCAGTATTTT | CASSSSSGASTDTQYF | TRBJ2-3 | TRBV7-3 | TRBD2 | few
TGCAGCGTTGGCCCGACGGACACTGAAGCTTTCTTT | CSVGPTDTEAFF | TRBJ1-1 | TRBV29-1 | NA | NA
TGCAGTGCCTCCAGGGGGGATCAGCCCCAGCATTTT | CSASRGDQPQHF | TRBJ1-5 | TRBV20-1 | TRBD1 | medium-sized
TGTGCCAGCAGCTCCCGGACAGGGGGCGGTCAGACCCAGTACTTC | CASSSRTGGGQTQYF | TRBJ2-5 | TRBV7-6 | TRBD1 | few
TGCAGTGCCGAGAAGCGGGAGGGAACTTGGGATGAGCAGTTCTTC | CSAEKREGTWDEQFF | TRBJ2-1 | TRBV20-1 | TRBD2 | few
TGCGCCAGCAGCTTGGGGACCGGGACAGGGGATCCCCTCCACTTT | CASSLGTGTGDPLHF | TRBJ1-6 | TRBV5-1 | TRBD1 | few
TGTGCCAGCAGCTCTCCACGGACTAGCGGGAGTTTGAATGAGCAGTTCTTC | CASSSPRTSGSLNEQFF | TRBJ2-1 | TRBV7-2 | TRBD2 | few
TGTGCCACCAGCAGCGGTCTTTCTGGGGCCAACGTCCTGACTTTC | CATSSGLSGANVLTF | TRBJ2-6 | TRBV15 | NA | NA
TGTGCCAGCAGCTTAGAGGGTAACACTGAAGCTTTCTTT | CASSLEGNTEAFF | TRBJ1-1 | TRBV7-9 | NA | NA
TGTGCCAGCAGCTTAGTTTCTCCCGGGGGACGGCACTACGAGCAGTACTTC | CASSLVSPGGRHYEQYF | TRBJ2-7 | TRBV11-2 | NA | NA
TGTGCCAGCAGCCGGACTAGCGGGGGATACGAGCAGTACTTC | CASSRTSGGYEQYF | TRBJ2-7 | TRBV7-2 | TRBD2 | NA
TGTGCCAGCAGCACGGGACAGAGGTACGAGCAGTACTTC | CASSTGQRYEQYF | TRBJ2-7 | TRBV11-1 | TRBD1 | NA
TGTGCCAGTAGCCGGGGACTCGGGGAGCTGTTTTTT | CASSRGLGELFF | TRBJ2-2 | TRBV19 | NA | few
TGTGCCAGCAGCACTACAGGGGGTGGCACTGAAGCTTTCTTT | CASSTTGGGTEAFF | TRBJ1-1 | TRBV7-3 | TRBD1 | NA
TGCAGCGCCGGGACAGGCGGCACTAATGAAAAACTGTATTTT | CSAGTGGTNEKLYF | TRBJ1-4 | TRBV29-1 | TRBD1 | NA
TGTGCCAGCAGTTCCGGCGGAAACTATGGCTACACCTTC | CASSSGGNYGYTF | TRBJ1-2 | TRBV5-6 | NA | few
TGCAGTGCTAGAGTCGGGACAGGGCTTTACAATGAGCAGTTCTTC | CSARVGTGLYNEQFF | TRBJ2-1 | TRBV20-1 | TRBD1 | few
TGTGCCAGCAGCTTAGGACTAGCGGGGTGGGAGACCCAGTACTTC | CASSLGLAGWETQYF | TRBJ2-5 | TRBV7-9 | TRBD2 | NA
TGTGCCAGCAGCTCCGACAGGGGCGTTGGTGAAAAACTGTTTTTT | CASSSDRGVGEKLFF | TRBJ1-4 | TRBV7-9 | TRBD1 | NA
TGTGCCAGTAGTAGATTTTCTAGCGGGGGGGCCTCCTACAATGAGCAGTTCTTC | CASSRFSSGGASYNEQFF | TRBJ2-1 | TRBV19 | TRBD2 | NA
TGTGCCAGCAGCTTAGAGGGGACAGGGACATCCTACGAGCAGTACTTC | CASSLEGTGTSYEQYF | TRBJ2-7 | TRBV11-1 | TRBD1 | once
TGTGCCTGGAGTACTAGTTCCACTTTTCCTGAAGCTTTCTTT | CAWSTSSTFPEAFF | TRBJ1-1 | TRBV30 | NA | NA
TGTGCCAGCAGTTACTTATCTGGGACGAACACCGGGGAGCTGTTTTTT | CASSYLSGTNTGELFF | TRBJ2-2 | TRBV6-6 | NA | NA
TGTGCCAGCAGCTTACCTAGCGGGAGTGGGTATGAGCAGTTCTTC | CASSLPSGSGYEQFF | TRBJ2-1 | TRBV7-9 | TRBD2 | few
TGTGCCAGCAGCGTAGATCCTAGGTCGAACACCGGGGAGCTGTTTTTT | CASSVDPRSNTGELFF | TRBJ2-2 | TRBV9 | NA | NA
TGCAGTGCTAGGGTAGATACGCAGTATTTT | CSARVDTQYF | TRBJ2-3 | TRBV20-1 | NA | NA
TGTGCCAGCAGTTTCTCAGGGGCCCATGGCTACACCTTC | CASSFSGAHGYTF | TRBJ1-2 | TRBV27 | NA | NA
TGTGCCAGCACCCTCAGAGCGGGGAGTTACAATGAGCAGTTCTTC | CASTLRAGSYNEQFF | TRBJ2-1 | TRBV12-3/TRBV12-4 | TRBD2 | NA